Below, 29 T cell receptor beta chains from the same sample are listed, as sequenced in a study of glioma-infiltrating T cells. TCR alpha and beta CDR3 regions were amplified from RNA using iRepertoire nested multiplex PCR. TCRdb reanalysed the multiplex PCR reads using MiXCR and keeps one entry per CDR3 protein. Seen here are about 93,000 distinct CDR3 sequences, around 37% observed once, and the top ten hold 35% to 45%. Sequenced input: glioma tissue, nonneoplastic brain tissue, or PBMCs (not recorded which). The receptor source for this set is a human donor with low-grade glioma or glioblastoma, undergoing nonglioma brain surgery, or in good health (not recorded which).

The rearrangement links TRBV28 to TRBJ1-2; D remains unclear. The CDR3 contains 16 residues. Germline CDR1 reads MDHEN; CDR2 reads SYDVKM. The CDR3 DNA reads TGTGTTAGCAGTTTATCCCCCCTAGTAGCTAACTATGGCTACACCTTC. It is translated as CVSSLSPLVANYGYTF.

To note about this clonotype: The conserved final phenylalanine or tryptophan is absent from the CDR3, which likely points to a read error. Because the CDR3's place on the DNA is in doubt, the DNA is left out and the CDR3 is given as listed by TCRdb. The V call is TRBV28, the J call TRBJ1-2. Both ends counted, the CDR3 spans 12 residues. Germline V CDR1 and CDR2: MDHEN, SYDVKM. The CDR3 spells CASSFGSVGCTL.

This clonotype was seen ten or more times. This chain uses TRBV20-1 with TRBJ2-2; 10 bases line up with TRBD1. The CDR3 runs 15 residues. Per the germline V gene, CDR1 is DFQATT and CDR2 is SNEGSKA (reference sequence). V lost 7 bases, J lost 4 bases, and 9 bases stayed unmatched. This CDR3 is CSVSPTGGFTGELFF. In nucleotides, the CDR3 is TGCAGTGTTAGTCCGACAGGGGGCTTCACCGGGGAGCTGTTTTTT.

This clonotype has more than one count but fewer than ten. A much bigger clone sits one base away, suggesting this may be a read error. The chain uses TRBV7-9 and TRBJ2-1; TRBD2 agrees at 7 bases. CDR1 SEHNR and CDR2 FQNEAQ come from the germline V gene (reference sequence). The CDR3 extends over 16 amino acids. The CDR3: CAGSGAAGSTYNEQFF. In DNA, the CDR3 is TGTGCCGGCAGCGGGGCGGCGGGGAGCACCTACAATGAGCAGTTCTTC.

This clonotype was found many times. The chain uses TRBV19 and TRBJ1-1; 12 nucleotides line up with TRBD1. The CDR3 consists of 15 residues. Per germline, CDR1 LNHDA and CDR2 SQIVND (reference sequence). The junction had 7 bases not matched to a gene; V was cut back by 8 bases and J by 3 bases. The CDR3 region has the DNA TGTGCCAGTTGGGACAGGGGGCTCAAGGACACTGAAGCTTTCTTT. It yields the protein CASWDRGLKDTEAFF.

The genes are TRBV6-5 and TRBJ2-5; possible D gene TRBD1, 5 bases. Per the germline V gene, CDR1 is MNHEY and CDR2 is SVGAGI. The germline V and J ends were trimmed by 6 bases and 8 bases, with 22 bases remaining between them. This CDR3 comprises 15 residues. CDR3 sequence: CASRGAQGGAGTQYF. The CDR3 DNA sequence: TGTGCCAGCAGAGGGGCCCAGGGTGGAGCCGGAACCCAGTACTTC.

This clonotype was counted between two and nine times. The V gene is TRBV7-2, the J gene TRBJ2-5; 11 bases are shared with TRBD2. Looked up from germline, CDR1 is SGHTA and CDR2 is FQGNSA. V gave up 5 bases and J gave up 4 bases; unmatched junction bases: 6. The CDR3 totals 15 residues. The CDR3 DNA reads TGTGCCAGCAGCCCGACTAGCGGGGTGCTAGAGACCCAGTACTTC. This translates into CASSPTSGVLETQYF.

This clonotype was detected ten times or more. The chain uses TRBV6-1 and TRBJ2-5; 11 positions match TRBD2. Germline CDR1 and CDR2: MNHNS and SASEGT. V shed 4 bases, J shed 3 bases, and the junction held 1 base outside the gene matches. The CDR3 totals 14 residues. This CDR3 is CASSVLAGEETQYF. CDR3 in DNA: TGTGCCAGCAGTGTACTAGCGGGAGAAGAGACCCAGTACTTC.

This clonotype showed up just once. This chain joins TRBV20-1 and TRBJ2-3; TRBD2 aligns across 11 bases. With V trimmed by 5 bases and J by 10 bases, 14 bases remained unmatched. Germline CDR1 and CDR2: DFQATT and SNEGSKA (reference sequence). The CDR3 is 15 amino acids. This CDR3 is CSALAGGLRSDAQYF. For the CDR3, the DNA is TGCAGTGCTTTAGCGGGGGGGCTTAGGTCAGACGCGCAGTATTTT.

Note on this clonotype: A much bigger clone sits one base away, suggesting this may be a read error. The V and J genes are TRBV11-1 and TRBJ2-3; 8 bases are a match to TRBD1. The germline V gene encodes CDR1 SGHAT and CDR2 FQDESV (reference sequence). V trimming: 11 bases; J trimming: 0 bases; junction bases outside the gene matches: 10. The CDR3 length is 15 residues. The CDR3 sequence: CAVGLRTGSTDTQYF. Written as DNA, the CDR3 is TGTGCCGTGGGGCTGAGGACAGGGAGCACAGATACGCAGTATTTT.

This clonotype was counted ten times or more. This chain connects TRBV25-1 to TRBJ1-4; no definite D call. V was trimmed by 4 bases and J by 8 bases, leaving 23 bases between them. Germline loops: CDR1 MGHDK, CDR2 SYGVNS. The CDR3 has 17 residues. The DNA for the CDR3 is TGTGCCAGCAGTGCCCTCCCTCGGGATTTGGGTCTAGAAAAACTGTTTTTT. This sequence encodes CASSALPRDLGLEKLFF.

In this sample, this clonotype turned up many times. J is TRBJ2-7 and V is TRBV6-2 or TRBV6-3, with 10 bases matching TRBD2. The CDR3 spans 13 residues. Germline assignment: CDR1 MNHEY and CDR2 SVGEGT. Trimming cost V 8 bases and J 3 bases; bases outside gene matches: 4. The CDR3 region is CASHSGRIYEQYF. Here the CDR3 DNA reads TGTGCCAGCCATAGCGGGAGGATCTACGAGCAGTACTTC.

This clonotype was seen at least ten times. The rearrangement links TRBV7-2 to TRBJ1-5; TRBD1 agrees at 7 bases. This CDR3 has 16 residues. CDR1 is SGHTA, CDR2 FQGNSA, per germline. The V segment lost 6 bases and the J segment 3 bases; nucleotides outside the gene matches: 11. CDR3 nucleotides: TGTGCCAGCAGTCCCACGACAGGGATACTCAATCAGCCCCAGCATTTT. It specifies CASSPTTGILNQPQHF.

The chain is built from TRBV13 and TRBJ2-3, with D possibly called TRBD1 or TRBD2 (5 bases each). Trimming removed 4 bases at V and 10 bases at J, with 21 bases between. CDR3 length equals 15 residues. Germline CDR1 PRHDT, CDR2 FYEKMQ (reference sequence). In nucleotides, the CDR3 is TGTGCCAGCAGCTCCCGGGGCAAGGGGTCCACTTCGCAGTATTTT. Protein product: CASSSRGKGSTSQYF.

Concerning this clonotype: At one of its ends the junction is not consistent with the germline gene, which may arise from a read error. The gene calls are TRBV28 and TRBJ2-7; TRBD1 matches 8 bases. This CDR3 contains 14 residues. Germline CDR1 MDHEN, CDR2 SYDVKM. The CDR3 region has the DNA TGTGCCAGCAGCCCAGCGACAGGGGCCTACGAGCAATACTTC. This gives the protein CASSPATGAYEQYF. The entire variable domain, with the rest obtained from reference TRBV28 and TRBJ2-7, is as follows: DVKVTQSSRYLVKRTGEKVFLECVQDMDHENMFWYRQDPGLGLRLIYFSYDVKMKEKGDIPEGYSVSREKKERFSLILESASTNQTSMYLCASSPATGAYEQYFGPGTRLTVT.

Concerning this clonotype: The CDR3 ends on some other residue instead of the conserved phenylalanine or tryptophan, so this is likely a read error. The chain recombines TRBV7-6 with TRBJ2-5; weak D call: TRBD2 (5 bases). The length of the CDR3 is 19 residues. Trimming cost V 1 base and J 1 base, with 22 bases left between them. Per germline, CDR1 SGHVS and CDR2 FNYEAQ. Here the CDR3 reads CASSLDPPRLKRPQETQYL. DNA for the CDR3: TGTGCCAGCAGCTTAGACCCCCCGAGACTAAAAAGGCCCCAAGAGACCCAGTACTTA.

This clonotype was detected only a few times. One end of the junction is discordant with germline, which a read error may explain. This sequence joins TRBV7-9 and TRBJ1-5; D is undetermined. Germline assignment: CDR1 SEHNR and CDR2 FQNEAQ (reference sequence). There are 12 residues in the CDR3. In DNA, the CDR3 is TGTGCCAGCAGCTGCGGCGCGAAGCCCCAGCATTTC. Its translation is CASSCGAKPQHF.

The CDR3 spells CASSKDSYTGELFF. CDR3 coding DNA: TGTGCCAGCAGTAAGGACAGTTACACCGGGGAGCTGTTTTTT. This sequence joins TRBV12-3 or TRBV12-4 and TRBJ2-2; TRBD1 might be the D (6 bases). Deletions cut 5 bases from V and 3 bases from J, with 10 bases between. This CDR3 has 14 amino acids.

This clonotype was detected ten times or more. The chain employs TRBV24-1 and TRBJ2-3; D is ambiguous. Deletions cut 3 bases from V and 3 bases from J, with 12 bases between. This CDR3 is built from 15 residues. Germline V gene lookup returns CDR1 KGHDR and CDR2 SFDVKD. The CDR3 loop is CATSDPAGGTDTQYF. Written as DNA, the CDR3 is TGTGCCACCAGTGATCCCGCCGGTGGGACAGATACGCAGTATTTT.

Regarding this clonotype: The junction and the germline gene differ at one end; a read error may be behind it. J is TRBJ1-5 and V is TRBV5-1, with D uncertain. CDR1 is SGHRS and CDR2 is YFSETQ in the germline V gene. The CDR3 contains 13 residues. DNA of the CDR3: TGCGCCAGCAGCTTGGACAGTCGCCAGCCCCAGCGTTTT. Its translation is CASSLDSRQPQRF.

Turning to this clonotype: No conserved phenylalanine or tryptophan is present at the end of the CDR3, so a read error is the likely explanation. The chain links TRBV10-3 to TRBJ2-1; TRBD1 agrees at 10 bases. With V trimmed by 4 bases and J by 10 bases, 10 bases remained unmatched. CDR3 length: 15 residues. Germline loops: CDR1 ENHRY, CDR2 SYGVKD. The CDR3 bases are TGTGCCATCAGTGCCCCCGGGACAGGGGTCTACGAGCAGTTCTCC. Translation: CAISAPGTGVYEQFS.

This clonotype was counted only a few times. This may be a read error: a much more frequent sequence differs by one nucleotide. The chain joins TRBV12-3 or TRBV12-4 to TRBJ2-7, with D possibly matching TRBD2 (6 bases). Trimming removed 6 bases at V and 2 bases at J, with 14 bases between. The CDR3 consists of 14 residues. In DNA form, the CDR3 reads TGTGCCAGCAGGACCCGGGACTCCGCCTACGAGCAGTACTTC. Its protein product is CASRTRDSAYEQYF.

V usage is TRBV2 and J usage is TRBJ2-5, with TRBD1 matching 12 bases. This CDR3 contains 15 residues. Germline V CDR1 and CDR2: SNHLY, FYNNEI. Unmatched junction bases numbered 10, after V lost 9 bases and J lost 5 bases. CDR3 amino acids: CASKSGTGGFETQYF. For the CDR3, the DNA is TGTGCCAGTAAAAGCGGGACAGGGGGCTTTGAGACCCAGTACTTC.

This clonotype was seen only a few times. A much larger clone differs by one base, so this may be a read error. The CDR3 coding sequence is TGTGCCAGCAGTACGCCGCCAACCCAACCCGGGACTCACTCTATGGCCTACCAAGAGACCCAGTACTTC. The encoded protein is CASSTPPTQPGTHSMAYQETQYF. V usage is TRBV28 and J usage is TRBJ2-5; a weak D match, TRBD2 (6 bases). CDR1 and CDR2 from the germline V gene are MDHEN and SYDVKM. This CDR3 spans 23 amino acids. Trimming shortened V by 5 bases and J by 0 bases, and 37 bases separated the two germline ends.

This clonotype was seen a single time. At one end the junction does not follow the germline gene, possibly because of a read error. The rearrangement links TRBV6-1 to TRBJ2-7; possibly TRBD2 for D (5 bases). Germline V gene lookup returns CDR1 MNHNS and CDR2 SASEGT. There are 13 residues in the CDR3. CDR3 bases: TGTGCCAGCAGAAGGGAGAGCTCCTACGAGCGGTACTTC. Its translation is CASRRESSYERYF.

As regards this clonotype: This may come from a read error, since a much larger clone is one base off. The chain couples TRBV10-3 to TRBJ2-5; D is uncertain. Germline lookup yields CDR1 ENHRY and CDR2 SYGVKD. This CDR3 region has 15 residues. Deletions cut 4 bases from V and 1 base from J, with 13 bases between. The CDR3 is CAISVSGAGQETQYF. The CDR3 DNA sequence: TGTGCCATCAGTGTGTCGGGTGCAGGCCAAGAGACCCAGTACTTC.

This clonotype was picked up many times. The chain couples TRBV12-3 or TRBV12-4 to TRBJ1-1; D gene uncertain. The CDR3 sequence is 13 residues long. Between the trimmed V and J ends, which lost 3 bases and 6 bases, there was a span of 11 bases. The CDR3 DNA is TGTGCCAGCAGTTTTCGGTCGAGAGCTGAAGCTTTCTTT. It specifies CASSFRSRAEAFF.

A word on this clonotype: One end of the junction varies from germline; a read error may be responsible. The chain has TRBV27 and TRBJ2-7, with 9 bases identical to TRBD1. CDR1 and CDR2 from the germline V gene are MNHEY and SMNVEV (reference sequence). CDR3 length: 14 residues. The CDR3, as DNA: TGTGCCAGCAGTACCGGGACAGGGTGGTACGAGCATTACTTC. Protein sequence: CASSTGTGWYEHYF.

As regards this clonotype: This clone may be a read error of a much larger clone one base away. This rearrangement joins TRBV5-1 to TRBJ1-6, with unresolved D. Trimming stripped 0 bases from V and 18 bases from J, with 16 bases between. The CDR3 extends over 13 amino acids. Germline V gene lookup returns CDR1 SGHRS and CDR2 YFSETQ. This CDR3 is CASSLDRRGTHHF. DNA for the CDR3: TGCGCCAGCAGCTTGGACCGCCGCGGCACCCACCACTTT.